Presented here are 25 T cell receptor beta chains from one specimen sequenced in a study of T-cell reconstitution after alpha-beta-depleted transplantation in children. During its preparation, the TCRbeta library received unique molecular identifiers. TCRdb redid the calling of the PCR reads with MiXCR, one entry per CDR3 protein. Among about 900,000 distinct CDR3 sequences, under 30% were seen once, and the ten largest hold about 28%. Material: PBMCs, mostly from graft donor cells, obtained 360 days after TCRalphabeta/CD19-depleted stem cell transplant. These TCRs come from a boy in the first two years of life who had a stem cell transplant for SCID, so the T cells may come from the graft donor.

The V call is TRBV6-1, the J call TRBJ2-2; TRBD1 matches 11 bases. The germline V gene encodes CDR1 MNHNS and CDR2 SASEGT. The trim removed 5 bases at V and 2 bases at J, leaving 4 bases unmatched. The CDR3 spans 16 residues. In nucleotides, the CDR3 is TGTGCCAGCAGTCGGACAGGGGGCGGCAACACCGGGGAGCTGTTTTTT. Protein sequence: CASSRTGGGNTGELFF.

This clonotype was counted between two and nine times. The J gene is TRBJ2-7, the V gene TRBV7-2, with D possibly called TRBD1 or TRBD2 (5 bases each). The CDR3 loop spans 14 amino acids. Trimming removed 5 bases from V and 0 bases from J, with 11 bases in between. Germline assignment: CDR1 SGHTA and CDR2 FQGNSA. The CDR3 DNA reads TGTGCCAGCAGCGCAAGGGACGACTCCTACGAGCAGTACTTC. It specifies CASSARDDSYEQYF.

The chain employs TRBV5-1 and TRBJ1-1, with 10 bases fitting TRBD1. The V and J ends lost 4 bases and 2 bases, in that order; junction bases with no gene match: 5. Germline CDR1 is SGHRS and CDR2 is YFSETQ. The CDR3 extends over 15 amino acids. CDR3 in DNA: TGCGCCAGCAGCACGGGACAGGGGACCAACACTGAAGCTTTCTTT. This codes for CASSTGQGTNTEAFF.

This chain uses TRBV20-1 with TRBJ2-7; D unclear. The CDR3 covers 11 residues. The V gene's germline CDR1 is DFQATT and CDR2 SNEGSKA (reference sequence). Trimming cost V 8 bases and J 1 base, with 9 bases left between them. The CDR3 sequence is CSTGSSYEQYF. The CDR3 DNA is TGCAGTACCGGGTCTTCCTACGAGCAGTACTTC.

A remark on this clonotype: At one boundary the junction diverges from the germline segment, which might be a read error. The rearrangement joins TRBV6-2 or TRBV6-3 to TRBJ2-7; TRBD2 matches at 8 bases. CDR1 is MNHEY and CDR2 is SVGEGT in the germline V gene. CDR3 size: 14 residues. The DNA of the CDR3 is TGTGCCAGCAGCTACTATTCGGGGACTAGCGAGCAGTACTTC. Translation: CASSYYSGTSEQYF.

This rearrangement joins TRBV12-3 or TRBV12-4 to TRBJ1-1, with D possibly being TRBD1 (5 bases). The length of the CDR3 is 15 residues. V lost 6 bases and J lost 7, with 21 bases in between. The CDR3 loop is CASSPSIAGPFEAFF. Written as DNA, the CDR3 is TGTGCCAGCAGCCCGAGTATTGCGGGGCCCTTTGAAGCTTTCTTT.

The rearrangement links TRBV12-3 or TRBV12-4 to TRBJ1-6, with TRBD1 matching 7 bases. This CDR3 comprises 15 residues. Losses at the gene ends were 5 bases for V and 7 bases for J; bases not matched to a gene: 8. DNA for the CDR3: TGTGCCAGCAGTCAACAGGGGAGCCTCAATTCACCCCTCCACTTT. As protein: CASSQQGSLNSPLHF.

The chain links TRBV4-1 to TRBJ1-1, with 7 bases fitting TRBD1. Germline-derived CDR1 and CDR2 are MGHRA and YSYEKL. CDR3 length: 16 residues. J lost 2 bases, V lost 4 bases, and 10 bases had no gene match. The CDR3 spells CASSLARQGVNTEAFF. The CDR3 region has the DNA TGCGCCAGCAGCCTTGCCCGGCAGGGGGTAAACACTGAAGCTTTCTTT.

The V call is TRBV15, the J call TRBJ2-5, with D perhaps TRBD1 or TRBD2 (6 bases each). This CDR3 has 16 amino acids. From germline, CDR1 is LNHNV and CDR2 YYDKDF (reference sequence). Trimming removed 4 bases from V and 5 bases from J, with 20 bases in between. CDR3 nucleotides: TGTGCCACCAGCACTCCCGAATCGGGGGCAGGGGAGACCCAGTACTTC. Protein sequence: CATSTPESGAGETQYF.

The gene calls are TRBV10-3 and TRBJ2-7; D is ambiguous. The CDR3 is made up of 15 amino acids. V lost 1 base and J lost 3, with 13 bases in between. Germline-derived CDR1 and CDR2 are ENHRY and SYGVKD. The chain's CDR3 is CAISEWVGLYYEQYF. The CDR3, as DNA: TGTGCCATCAGTGAGTGGGTAGGCCTTTACTACGAGCAGTACTTC.

V is TRBV11-2 and J is TRBJ2-1; possibly TRBD1 for D (5 bases). Germline lookup yields CDR1 SGHAT and CDR2 FQNNGV. The CDR3 is 14 residues long. Trimming removed 8 bases from V and 5 bases from J, with 16 bases in between. CDR3 loop: CASRLRVLDNEQFF. CDR3 bases: TGTGCCAGCCGGCTCAGGGTGCTGGACAATGAGCAGTTCTTC.

This chain links TRBV2 with TRBJ2-5; D uncertain. The V gene's germline CDR1 is SNHLY and CDR2 FYNNEI. This CDR3 has 15 residues. Trimming took off 6 bases at V and 5 bases at J, with 19 bases between the two ends. The chain's CDR3 is CASRESVTKGETQYF. The CDR3 DNA is TGTGCCAGCAGGGAGTCCGTGACAAAAGGGGAGACCCAGTACTTC.

This clonotype came up a few times. V gene TRBV20-1 combines with J gene TRBJ1-2; D is unclear. The CDR3 loop spans 12 amino acids. CDR1 is DFQATT and CDR2 is SNEGSKA in the germline V gene (reference sequence). Trimming took 0 bases from V and 3 from J, leaving 5 bases between them. The CDR3 nucleotides are TGCAGTGCTAGAGATCCCCACTATGGCTACACCTTC. Residues: CSARDPHYGYTF.

Only a few counts were recorded for this clonotype. This chain links TRBV18 with TRBJ2-2; D unclear. In germline, CDR1 is KGHSH, CDR2 LQKENI. This CDR3 has 16 residues. V lost 1 base and J 3 bases, leaving 12 bases between the germline ends. CDR3 protein: CASSPLVGTDTGELFF. The CDR3, as DNA: TGTGCCAGCTCACCACTAGTGGGCACCGACACCGGGGAGCTGTTTTTT.

The chain links TRBV6-5 to TRBJ1-3; D ambiguous. CDR1 and CDR2 (germline): MNHEY, SVGAGI. Trimming stripped 9 bases from V and 0 bases from J, with 12 bases between. The CDR3 runs to 14 residues. CDR3 protein: CASRRTPSGNTIYF. The DNA for the CDR3 is TGTGCCAGTCGAAGGACTCCCTCTGGAAACACCATATATTTT.

Written as DNA, the CDR3 is TGTGCCAGCAGCAGTAGCGGTCTAGCGGGGGAGCAGTTCTTC. It encodes CASSSSGLAGEQFF. The chain joins TRBV9 to TRBJ2-1; 9 nucleotides align to TRBD2. V gave up 4 bases and J gave up 10 bases; unmatched junction bases: 9. CDR1 SGDLS and CDR2 YYNGEE come from the germline V gene. The CDR3 totals 14 residues.

The chain joins TRBV3-1 to TRBJ2-2; TRBD2 matches at 9 bases. The CDR3 has 14 amino acids. J gave up 6 bases and V 4 bases, and 3 bases lay outside the gene matches. Germline lookup yields CDR1 LGHDT and CDR2 YNNKEL (reference sequence). DNA for the CDR3: TGTGCCAGCAGCCGACGACTAGCGGCCGGGGAGCTGTTTTTT. Translated: CASSRRLAAGELFF. The variable domain in full, completed from reference TRBV3-1 and TRBJ2-2, reads DTAVSQTPKYLVTQMGNDKSIKCEQNLGHDTMYWYKQDSKKFLKIMFSYNNKELIINETVPNRFSPKSPDKAHLNLHINSLELGDSAVYFCASSRRLAAGELFFGEGSRLTVL.

This clonotype was detected many times. The gene calls are TRBV7-6 and TRBJ2-1, with D unresolved. Trimming removed 5 bases from V and 0 bases from J, with 17 bases in between. CDR1 and CDR2 from the germline V gene are SGHVS and FNYEAQ. CDR3 length: 17 residues. In DNA form, the CDR3 reads TGTGCCAGCAGCCCTAGGCCGCCCAGCAGCTCCTACAATGAGCAGTTCTTC. Translated: CASSPRPPSSSYNEQFF.

This clonotype was detected a few times. The rearrangement uses TRBV29-1 and TRBJ2-2, with 8 bases fitting TRBD1. The CDR3 covers 16 residues. V was clipped by 6 bases and J by 6 bases; unmatched bases: 15. The V gene's germline CDR1 is SQVTM and CDR2 ANQGSEA. DNA of the CDR3: TGCAGCGTCCTATCTGTGGACAGGGCGTCAGCCGGGGAGCTGTTTTTT. This codes for CSVLSVDRASAGELFF.

This clonotype was observed a handful of times. The rearrangement uses TRBV11-2 and TRBJ1-6; the match to TRBD1 covers 7 bases. The CDR3 has 18 amino acids. The germline V gene has CDR1 SGHAT and CDR2 FQNNGV. The ends lost 3 bases at V and 7 bases at J; junction bases unmatched: 15. The chain's CDR3 is CASSFRPPTGDRNSPLHF. The CDR3 DNA reads TGTGCCAGCAGCTTCCGCCCCCCTACAGGGGACCGAAATTCACCCCTCCACTTT.

The chain is built from TRBV4-1 and TRBJ2-7; D might be TRBD2 (6 bases). Trimming left V 5 bases short and J 0 bases short, with 11 bases between. Germline-derived CDR1 and CDR2 are MGHRA and YSYEKL. The CDR3 totals 14 residues. The DNA of the CDR3 is TGCGCCAGCAGCGCTCGGGAGAGCTCCTACGAGCAGTACTTC. Translating gives CASSARESSYEQYF.

The chain combines TRBV15 with TRBJ2-5; D might be TRBD1 (6 bases). This CDR3 contains 15 residues. The germline V and J ends were trimmed by 1 base and 1 base, with 10 bases remaining between them. Germline CDR1 reads LNHNV; CDR2 reads YYDKDF (reference sequence). The CDR3 sequence is CATSRGTGIQETQYF. CDR3 nucleotide sequence: TGTGCCACCAGCAGAGGAACAGGGATCCAAGAGACCCAGTACTTC.

The chain combines TRBV15 with TRBJ2-5; D call uncertain. The V end lost 3 bases, the J end lost 2 bases, and 10 bases lay between the germline ends. The CDR3 consists of 14 residues. CDR1 and CDR2 from the germline V gene are LNHNV and YYDKDF (reference sequence). CDR3 loop: CATSRFNPQETQYF. In nucleotides, the CDR3 is TGTGCCACCAGCAGGTTTAATCCGCAAGAGACCCAGTACTTC.

This chain connects TRBV9 to TRBJ2-3; 7 positions agree with TRBD2. CDR1 and CDR2 from the germline V gene are SGDLS and YYNGEE. V was clipped by 0 bases and J by 3 bases; unmatched bases: 4. This CDR3 has 15 residues. CDR3 in amino acids: CASSVEGLQTDTQYF. The CDR3 DNA reads as TGTGCCAGCAGCGTAGAGGGACTACAAACAGATACGCAGTATTTT.

This clonotype occurred a few times. The chain links TRBV20-1 to TRBJ2-7, with TRBD2 matching over 11 bases. The CDR3 contains 16 residues. V was pared by 3 bases and J by 7 bases, with 14 bases of the junction left unmatched. Germline V gives CDR1 DFQATT, CDR2 SNEGSKA (reference sequence). This chain's CDR3 is CSASWLAGGDFGEQYF. The CDR3 DNA sequence: TGCAGTGCTAGTTGGCTAGCGGGGGGAGATTTCGGGGAGCAGTACTTC.